The subject of this entry is one T cell receptor (beta chain). Its antigen is as yet unknown. Treatment noted: roughly ten-day PBMC culture with coronavirus spike peptide pools or control peptides (ViraFEST assay). After about 11 days of culture, CD4+ T cells were negatively selected. Germline V CDR1 and CDR2: DFQATT, SNEGSKA (reference sequence). V shed 3 bases, J shed 1 base, and the junction held 2 bases outside the gene matches. The CDR3 is made up of 14 amino acids. CD4+ T cells that had been cultured provided DNA sequenced with the Oncomine TCR Beta short-read assay. Cultured CD4+ T cells were the source of extracted genomic DNA. TCRdb redid the calling of the PCR reads with MiXCR, one entry per CDR3 protein. The data contain 9,500 to 13,000 distinct CDR3 sequences, over 30% of them singletons. These data originate in a study of vaccination and CD4 T cells after COVID-19. About the research overall: Collection of post-COVID samples occurred a median approximately 97 days after diagnosis, spanning a range of 35 to 161.

The sequence derives from a human donor who had recovered from COVID-19. The chain combines TRBV20-1 with TRBJ2-1; 8 positions match TRBD2. Sequenced here: CD4+ T cells from blood, cultured in vitro, sampled after SARS-CoV-2 vaccination. CDR3 in DNA: TGCAGTGCTAGCGGGAGGGGTTCCTACAATGAGCAGTTCTTC. Amino acid sequence: CSASGRGSYNEQFF.